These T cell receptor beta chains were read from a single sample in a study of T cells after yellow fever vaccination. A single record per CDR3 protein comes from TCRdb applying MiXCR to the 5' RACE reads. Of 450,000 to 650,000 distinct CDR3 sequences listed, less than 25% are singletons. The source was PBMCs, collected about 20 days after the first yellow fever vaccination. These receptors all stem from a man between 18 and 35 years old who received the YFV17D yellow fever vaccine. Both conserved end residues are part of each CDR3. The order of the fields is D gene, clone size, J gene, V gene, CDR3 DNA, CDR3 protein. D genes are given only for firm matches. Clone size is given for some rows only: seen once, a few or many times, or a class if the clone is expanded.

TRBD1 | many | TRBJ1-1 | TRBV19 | TGTGCCAGTAACTCGCGGGACAGAGGGAACACTGAAGCTTTCTTT | CASNSRDRGNTEAFF
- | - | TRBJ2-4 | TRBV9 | TGTGCCAGCAGCGCCACTCCTGGCCCAGCCAAAAACATTCAGTACTTC | CASSATPGPAKNIQYF
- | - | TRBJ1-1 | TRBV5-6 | TGTGCCAGCAGATTAGGACGGACTGAAGCTTTCTTT | CASRLGRTEAFF
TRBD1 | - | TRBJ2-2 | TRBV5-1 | TGCGCCAGCAGCTTGACACAGGGGAAGGGCACCGGGGAGCTGTTTTTT | CASSLTQGKGTGELFF
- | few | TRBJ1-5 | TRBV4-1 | TGCGCCAGCAGCCTTTCCTTAGGGAAGCCCCAGCATTTT | CASSLSLGKPQHF
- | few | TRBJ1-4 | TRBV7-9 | TGTGCCAGCAGCTTATCTACCGGAGGAAAACTGTTTTTT | CASSLSTGGKLFF
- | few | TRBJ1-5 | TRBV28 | TGTGCCAGCAGCCCAGCGGGCTCACGAGGGAATCAGCCCCAGCATTTT | CASSPAGSRGNQPQHF
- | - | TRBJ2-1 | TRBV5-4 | TGTGCCAGCAGCTTGGAACTAGCTGAGGAGCAGTTCTTC | CASSLELAEEQFF
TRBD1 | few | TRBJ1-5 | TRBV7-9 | TGTGCCATCTCGAAGGGGGCCATTCAGCCCCAGCATTTT | CAISKGAIQPQHF
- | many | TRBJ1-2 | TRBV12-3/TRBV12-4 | TGTGCCAGCAGTTTAGGGTCGCCTAGGGGTTGGGGCTACACCTTC | CASSLGSPRGWGYTF
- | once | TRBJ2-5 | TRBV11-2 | TGTGCCAGCACCCTAATACCCCAAGAGACCCAGTACTTC | CASTLIPQETQYF
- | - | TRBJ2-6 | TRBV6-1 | TGTGCCAGCGTGGACTGGGTCCCATCCTCTGGGGCCAACGTCCTGACTTTC | CASVDWVPSSGANVLTF
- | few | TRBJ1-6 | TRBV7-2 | TGTGCCAGCAGCTTAATGGGAGTAAGCTCACCCCTCCACTTT | CASSLMGVSSPLHF
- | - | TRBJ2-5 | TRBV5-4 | TGTGCCAGCAGCTTGCGCCCCAGCGGCCAAGAGACCCAGTACTTC | CASSLRPSGQETQYF
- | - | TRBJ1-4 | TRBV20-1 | TGCAGTGCTAGAGCAATGGGGGCCCTCCGGGAAAAACTGTTTTTT | CSARAMGALREKLFF
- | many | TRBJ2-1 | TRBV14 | TGTGCCAGCAGCCAATATACGGGCGGTTCGAGCTCCTACAATGAGCAGTTCTTC | CASSQYTGGSSSYNEQFF
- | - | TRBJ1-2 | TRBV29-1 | TGCAGCGTTGTCTTTAACAACTATGGCTACACCTTC | CSVVFNNYGYTF
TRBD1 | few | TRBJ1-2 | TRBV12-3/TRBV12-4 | TGTGCCAGCAGTTTATCTGGGACAGGGGCACGAAGTGGCTACACCTTC | CASSLSGTGARSGYTF
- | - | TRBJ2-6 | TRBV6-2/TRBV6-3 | TGTGCCAGCAGTTTCTTCCCACCGACAGCCCACTCTGGGGCCAACGTCCTGACTTTC | CASSFFPPTAHSGANVLTF
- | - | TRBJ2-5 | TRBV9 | TGTGCCAGCAGCGTAGCGCCCGATAGGGTAGGAGAGACCCAGTACTTC | CASSVAPDRVGETQYF
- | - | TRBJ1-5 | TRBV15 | TGTGCCACCAGCAGAGATCTTGCGGGGGATCAGCCCCAGCATTTT | CATSRDLAGDQPQHF
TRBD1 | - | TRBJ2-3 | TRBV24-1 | TGTGCCACCAGTGACGACAGGGGTCGGGGCACAGATACGCAGTATTTT | CATSDDRGRGTDTQYF
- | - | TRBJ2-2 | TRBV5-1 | TGCGCCAGCAGCTTGGCCCCCTGGGCATCGAACACCGGGGAGCTGTTTTTT | CASSLAPWASNTGELFF
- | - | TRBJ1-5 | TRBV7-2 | TGTGCCAGCAGCTTAGAGGTCGGCAGGGGCAATCAGCCCCAGCATTTT | CASSLEVGRGNQPQHF
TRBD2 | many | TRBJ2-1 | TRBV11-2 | TGTGCCAGCAGCTTACAAGTACTAGCGGGTGCCTTCTCCCACAATGAGCAGTTCTTC | CASSLQVLAGAFSHNEQFF
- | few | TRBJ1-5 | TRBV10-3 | TGTGCCGCCCACCCCGGAGCAGGGGAACAGCCCCAGCATTTT | CAAHPGAGEQPQHF
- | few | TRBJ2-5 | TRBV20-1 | TGCAGTGCTAGAGAAGCAGGGGCGGAGACCCAGTACTTC | CSAREAGAETQYF
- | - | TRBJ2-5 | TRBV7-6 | TGTGCCAGCAGCGGGGACTGGGGGGAGACCCAGTACTTC | CASSGDWGETQYF
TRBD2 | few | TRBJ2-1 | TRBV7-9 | TGTGCCAGCAGCCCCTCCGAGTGGTCTAGCGGGAACCTTGAGCAGTTCTTC | CASSPSEWSSGNLEQFF
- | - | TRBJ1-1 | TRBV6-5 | TGTGCCAGCAGTTACAGGGTATTGGGTGAAGCTTTCTTT | CASSYRVLGEAFF
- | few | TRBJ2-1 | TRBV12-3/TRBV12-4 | TGTGCCAGCATGTCCCAACAGGGCTCCTACAATGAGCAGTTCTTC | CASMSQQGSYNEQFF
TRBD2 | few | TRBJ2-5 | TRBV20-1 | TGCAGTGCTAGAGGCGGGGGGCCAGGGACCCAGTACTTC | CSARGGGPGTQYF
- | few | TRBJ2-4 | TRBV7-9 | TGTGCCAGCAGCCCAAGTTCGACTTTTAACATTCAGTACTTC | CASSPSSTFNIQYF
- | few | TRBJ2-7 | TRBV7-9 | TGTGCCAGCAGCTTAGTTAGGACAGAGCAGTACTTC | CASSLVRTEQYF
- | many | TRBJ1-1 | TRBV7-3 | TGTGCCAGCAGCTTATCGGCGGGGGGGAACACTGAAGCTTTCTTT | CASSLSAGGNTEAFF
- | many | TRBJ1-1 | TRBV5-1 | TGCGCCAGCAGCTTGGGGGGACAGAACACTGAAGCTTTCTTT | CASSLGGQNTEAFF
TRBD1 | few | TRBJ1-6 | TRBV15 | TGTGCCACCAGCGGAAGTGGGACAGGACAAGGGGCACCCCTCCACTTT | CATSGSGTGQGAPLHF
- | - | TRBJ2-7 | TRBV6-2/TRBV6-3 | TGTGTCGCGAGAGGTCCCCTCTCCTACGAGCAGTACTTC | CVARGPLSYEQYF
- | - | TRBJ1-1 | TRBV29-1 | TGCAGCGTCCCGCCAGGGATGGCTGAAGCTTTCTTT | CSVPPGMAEAFF
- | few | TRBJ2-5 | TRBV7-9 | TGTGCCAGCAGGTGGGGGCCGCAAGAGACCCAGTACTTC | CASRWGPQETQYF
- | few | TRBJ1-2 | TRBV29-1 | TGCAGCGCTCGCCCCGGATCCAACTATGGCTACACCTTC | CSARPGSNYGYTF